The count of the clone carrying this TCR beta chain is one. This specimen belongs to a study of cytomegalovirus exposure and HLA in healthy donors. This CDR3 has 13 amino acids. The V and J ends lost 9 bases and 6 bases, in that order; junction bases with no gene match: 7. From germline, CDR1 is MNHNS and CDR2 SASEGT. The PCR was carried out with 60 Vbeta primers and 13 Jbeta primers. Here immunoSEQ multiplex PCR was the method, and the copy in TCRdb shows in-frame clones only, minus some. Among about 180,000 clones listed, around three quarters were seen once. Sequenced sample: PBMCs. The chain combines TRBV6-1 with TRBJ1-5, with TRBD1 matching 8 bases. This TCR derives from a man aged 40-50 years in good health and CMV-seronegative. Here the CDR3 reads CASAGDRGQPQHF. DNA for the CDR3: TGTGCCAGTGCCGGCGACAGGGGTCAGCCCCAGCATTTT.